This T cell receptor beta chain was recorded in a study of shared clonotypes between healthy human individuals. Only in-frame clones appear in the TCRdb table, and some are missing; sequencing was by immunoSEQ multiplex PCR. The sample carries some 550,000 clones, around 97% recorded once. CDR3 size: 16 residues. The ends were cut back, 0 bases at V and 4 bases at J, with 15 bases in the middle. The germline V gene encodes CDR1 SNHLY and CDR2 FYNNEI. This clonotype was sampled from a woman between 25 and 40 years old in good health. The chain is built from TRBV2 and TRBJ1-1; D is unresolved. The sample taken for sequencing was naive CD4+ T cells sorted from blood. Specified subset: CD45RA+ positively selected. CDR3: CASSEAPAPPGTEAFF. The CDR3 DNA follows: TGTGCCAGCAGTGAAGCCCCGGCGCCTCCCGGCACTGAAGCTTTCTTT.